This T cell receptor (beta chain) was sequenced during a study of T-cell reconstitution after alpha-beta-depleted transplantation in children (dated by TCRdb to the mid-2010s). For context, the study as a whole: Using TCR repertoire profiling, the study followed T-cell immune reconstitution in a quantitative way in children after TCRalphabeta/CD19-depleted allogeneic hematopoietic cell transplantation. Results the study describes overall, beyond this receptor: Apparently early alphabetaT-cell count recovery about two months after transplant reportedly relied on only several hundred rapidly expanded clones derived from non-depleted graft cells. In some patients, the high TCRbeta diversity seen at day 60 was put down to recipient T cells and intrathymic progenitors that had survived conditioning. Over subsequent months, a decline in hyperexpanded clone frequencies was noted, and after one year, T-cell counts and TCRbeta diversity were mostly ascribed to newly produced T cells.

The meaning of the sample's treatment or condition label: allogeneic hematopoietic cell transplantation with graft depleted of TCRalphabeta T cells and CD19 B cells. The children who served as transplant recipients had been given grafts of TCRalphabeta/CD19-depleted allogeneic hematopoietic cells. Worth noting for this clonotype: Its antigen specificity is not known. Base qualities are not recorded, but no much larger clone differs from it by a single base.

Library preparation used PCR. The sample was run on an Illumina HiSeq 2500. Molecular barcoding was employed in the preparation of TCR libraries, with unique molecular identifiers being used to normalize TCRbeta repertoire quantification. TCRdb trimmed the raw reads at Q25, called clones with MiXCR and kept productive beta chains. CDR3 protein duplicates are merged, each entry listing the most common genes and DNA. The table for this sample lists fewer than 750,000 distinct CDR3 sequences; roughly a quarter of them were counted only once. The ten largest clones add up to just over 35% of the sample. The germline V gene sets CDR1 to SGHRS and CDR2 to YFSETQ. From its cysteine to its phenylalanine, the CDR3 spans 13 amino acids. Of all the DNA, just the CDR3 is kept, 39 bases in frame from base 1. V loses 7 bases, J loses 5 bases, and the germline ends lie 16 bases apart.

The rearranged chain carries TRBV5-1 and TRBJ2-7; TRBD2 is perhaps the D gene, given 6 matching bases. Source: PBMCs, taken before TCRalphabeta/CD19-depleted stem cell transplant. The clonotype originates from a boy younger than two with Wiskott-Aldrich syndrome, due to receive a stem cell transplant. The encoded CDR3 is CASGEVGDHEQYF. Read as DNA, the sequence is TGCGCCAGCGGGGAGGTCGGGGACCACGAGCAGTACTTC.